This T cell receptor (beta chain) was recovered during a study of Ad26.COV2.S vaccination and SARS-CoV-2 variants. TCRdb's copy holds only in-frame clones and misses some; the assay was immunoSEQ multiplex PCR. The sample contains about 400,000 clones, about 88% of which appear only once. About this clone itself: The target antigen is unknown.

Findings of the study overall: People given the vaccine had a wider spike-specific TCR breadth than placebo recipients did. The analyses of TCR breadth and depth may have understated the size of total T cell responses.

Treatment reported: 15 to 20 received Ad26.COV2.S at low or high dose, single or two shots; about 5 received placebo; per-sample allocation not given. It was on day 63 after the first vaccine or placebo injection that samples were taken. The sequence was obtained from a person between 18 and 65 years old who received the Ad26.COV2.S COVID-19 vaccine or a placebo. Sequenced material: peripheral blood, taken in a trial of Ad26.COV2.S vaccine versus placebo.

The CDR3 region has the DNA TGCGCCAGCAGCCAAAGAGGGGATCAGCCCCAGCATTTT. It specifies CASSQRGDQPQHF. The rearrangement links TRBV4-1 to TRBJ1-5; D might be TRBD1 (5 bases). CDR3 size: 13 residues. Germline V CDR1 and CDR2: MGHRA, YSYEKL. V was trimmed by 2 bases and J by 5 bases, leaving 7 bases between them.